This section outlines one TCR beta chain sequence together with its context. These data come from a study of cytomegalovirus exposure and HLA in healthy donors. The PCR had 60 Vbeta and 13 Jbeta primers. TCRdb keeps only in-frame clones here, not all; method: immunoSEQ multiplex PCR. The table has 150,000 to 200,000 clones, about four fifths seen once. The length of the CDR3 is 18 residues. The V and J ends lost 5 bases and 2 bases, in that order; junction bases with no gene match: 12. From germline, CDR1 is MDHEN and CDR2 SYDVKM. The V and J genes are TRBV28 and TRBJ2-1; the match to TRBD1 covers 10 bases. Sequencing used PBMCs. The origin of this receptor is a woman in her 50s in good health and CMV-seronegative. CDR3 sequence (DNA): TGTGCCAGCAGTGACGGGACAGGGGAAGGGGTCACCTACAATGAGCAGTTCTTC. This encodes CASSDGTGEGVTYNEQFF.